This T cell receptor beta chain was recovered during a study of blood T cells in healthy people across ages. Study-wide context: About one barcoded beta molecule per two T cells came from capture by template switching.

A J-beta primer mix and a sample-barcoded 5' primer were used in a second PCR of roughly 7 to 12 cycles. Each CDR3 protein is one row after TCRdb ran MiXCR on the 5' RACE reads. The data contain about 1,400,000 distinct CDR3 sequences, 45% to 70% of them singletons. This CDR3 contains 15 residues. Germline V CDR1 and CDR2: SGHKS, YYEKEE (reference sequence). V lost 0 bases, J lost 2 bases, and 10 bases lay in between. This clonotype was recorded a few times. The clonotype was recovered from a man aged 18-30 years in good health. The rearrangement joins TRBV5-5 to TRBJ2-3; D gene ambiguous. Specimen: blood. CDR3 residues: CASSLVGSYTDTQYF. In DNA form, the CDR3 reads TGTGCCAGCAGCTTGGTGGGGTCTTACACAGATACGCAGTATTTT.